These 20 T cell receptor beta chains share one sample of origin, sequenced in a study of graft-versus-host responses after intestinal transplantation. Sequenced by immunoSEQ multiplex PCR; TCRdb stores in-frame clones only, minus some. The data show 12,000 to 15,000 clones, roughly 30% seen once. The sample here was alloreactive CD4+ T cells from a mixed lymphocyte reaction culture, taken before intestinal transplant. Described subset: CFSE-low proliferating T cells sorted from approximately 6-day pre-transplant mixed lymphocyte reaction (GvH or HvG direction). The receptors come from a human patient who received an intestinal transplant.

The gene calls are TRBV2 and TRBJ2-5, with D unresolved. Germline values: CDR1 SNHLY, CDR2 FYNNEI. The CDR3 length is 11 residues. V was clipped by 6 bases and J by 5 bases, with 7 bases between them. The CDR3 nucleotides read TGTGCCAGCAGGAGGCGGGAGACCCAGTACTTC. Protein sequence: CASRRRETQYF.

J is TRBJ2-7 and V is TRBV4-1; TRBD2 matches 10 bases. V dropped 0 bases and J dropped 0; count of bases not matched to a gene: 11. The CDR3 length is 19 residues. The germline gives CDR1 MGHRA, CDR2 YSYEKL. DNA of the CDR3: TGCGCCAGCAGCCAAGAGGCTAGCGGGAGTAGGCCTCTCTCCTACGAGCAGTACTTC. Its protein product is CASSQEASGSRPLSYEQYF.

In its sample, this clone ranks as medium-sized. V usage is TRBV6-1 and J usage is TRBJ1-1, with D possibly TRBD1 on 6 matching bases. V was cut by 4 bases and J by 0 bases, with 12 bases left in between. CDR1 MNHNS and CDR2 SASEGT come from the germline V gene. The CDR3 runs 15 residues. CDR3 in DNA: TGTGCCAGCAGTGCACAGGGTGGGGTGAACACTGAAGCTTTCTTT. Protein: CASSAQGGVNTEAFF.

This clone counts as medium-sized. The chain is built from TRBV19 and TRBJ1-5, with 7 bases identical to TRBD1. Unmatched junction bases numbered 8, after V lost 2 bases and J lost 1 base. Germline-derived CDR1 and CDR2 are LNHDA and SQIVND (reference sequence). This CDR3 region has 17 residues. The CDR3 spells CASSITGTAMSNQPQHF. DNA of the CDR3: TGTGCCAGTAGTATAACCGGGACAGCTATGAGCAATCAGCCCCAGCATTTT.

This clone was detected a few times. The V call is TRBV18, the J call TRBJ2-7, with a possible D match to TRBD1 (6 bases). Germline CDR1 and CDR2: KGHSH and LQKENI. Trimming took 4 bases from V and 6 from J, leaving 13 bases between them. The CDR3 loop spans 13 amino acids. CDR3 protein: CASSQKGTLEQYF. The CDR3 nucleotides read TGTGCCAGCTCACAGAAGGGGACACTCGAGCAGTACTTC. Full variable domain (missing parts from reference TRBV18 and TRBJ2-7): NAGVMQNPRHLVRRRGQEARLRCSPMKGHSHVYWYRQLPEEGLKFMVYLQKENIIDESGMPKERFSAEFPKEGPSILRIQQVVRGDSAAYFCASSQKGTLEQYFGPGTRLTVT.

The rearrangement links TRBV6-5 to TRBJ1-2, with D tentatively TRBD1 (6 bases). CDR3 size: 15 residues. V lost 6 bases and J 4 bases, leaving 18 bases between the germline ends. CDR1 MNHEY and CDR2 SVGAGI come from the germline V gene. The CDR3: CASRESGGQAYGYTF. As DNA, the CDR3 is TGTGCCAGCAGAGAATCGGGGGGACAAGCCTATGGCTACACCTTC.

The chain has TRBV4-2 and TRBJ2-5, with TRBD2 matching over 10 bases. CDR1 and CDR2 from the germline V gene are LGHNA and YNFKEQ. Germline trimming cut 0 bases from V and 5 bases from J; bases unmatched to any gene: 9. The CDR3 loop spans 17 amino acids. This CDR3 is CASSQDEVAGGWETQYF. Written as DNA, the CDR3 is TGTGCCAGCAGCCAAGATGAGGTAGCGGGAGGTTGGGAGACCCAGTACTTC.

V is TRBV2 and J is TRBJ1-2, with D possibly TRBD1 on 5 matching bases. Trimming took 2 bases from V and 4 from J, leaving 11 bases between them. CDR3 size: 14 residues. CDR1 is SNHLY and CDR2 is FYNNEI in the germline V gene. The CDR3 reads CASSELQVGYGYTF. The CDR3 DNA reads as TGTGCCAGCAGTGAACTACAGGTCGGCTATGGCTACACCTTC.

This clone was counted between two and nine times. The chain carries TRBV5-1 and TRBJ2-4, with unresolved D. This CDR3 has 14 amino acids. Germline V lookup: CDR1 SGHRS, CDR2 YFSETQ. V lost 0 bases and J 0 bases, leaving 4 bases between the germline ends. CDR3 amino acids: CASSLAGAKNIQYF. In DNA, the CDR3 is TGCGCCAGCAGCTTGGCGGGAGCCAAAAACATTCAGTACTTC.

The rearrangement uses TRBV5-4 and TRBJ1-5; D unresolved. Germline-derived CDR1 and CDR2 are SGHNT and YYREEE (reference sequence). There are 15 residues in the CDR3. V lost 4 bases and J lost 0, with 11 bases in between. The CDR3 region is CASSRGVNSNQPQHF. CDR3 DNA: TGTGCCAGCAGCAGAGGAGTAAATAGCAATCAGCCCCAGCATTTT. Variable domain in full (rest from reference TRBV5-4 and TRBJ1-5): ETGVTQSPTHLIKTRGQQVTLRCSSQSGHNTVSWYQQALGQGPQFIFQYYREEENGRGNFPPRFSGLQFPNYSSELNVNALELDDSALYLCASSRGVNSNQPQHFGDGTRLSIL.

The chain combines TRBV9 with TRBJ1-2; D perhaps matches TRBD1 (5 bases). V lost 1 base and J lost 2, with 9 bases in between. There are 14 residues in the CDR3. The germline CDR1 and CDR2 sequences are SGDLS and YYNGEE. The CDR3: CASSVTGLNYGYTF. DNA of the CDR3: TGTGCCAGCAGCGTAACAGGACTCAACTATGGCTACACCTTC.

The table lists this clone with a count of one. Other DNA sequences in this sample translate to the same CDR3. The V call is TRBV5-3, the J call TRBJ1-5; the D gene is possibly TRBD1 (6 bases). TRBV5-3 is an open reading frame, and its role is uncertain. Trimming pared 4 bases from V and 0 bases from J, leaving 17 bases between. This CDR3 has 17 residues. CDR3 amino acids: CARSPRPGQHSNQPQHF. The CDR3 nucleotides read TGTGCCAGAAGCCCGCGCCCCGGACAGCATAGCAATCAGCCCCAGCATTTT.

The chain recombines TRBV2 with TRBJ2-5; 16 bases line up with TRBD2. CDR3 length: 14 amino acids. With 6 bases clipped from V and 5 bases from J, the junction kept 0 bases outside the gene matches. Per the germline V gene, CDR1 is SNHLY and CDR2 is FYNNEI. CDR3 sequence reads: CASRGLAGGETQYF. Written as DNA, the CDR3 is TGTGCCAGCAGGGGACTAGCGGGAGGGGAGACCCAGTACTTC.

As regards this clone: The junction does not match germline at one end; this may be a read error. This chain uses TRBV4-1 with TRBJ2-7, with 9 bases fitting TRBD1. The CDR3 totals 14 residues. In germline, CDR1 is MGHRA, CDR2 YSYEKL. This CDR3 is CASSLQGAAYEQYF. CDR3 sequence (DNA): TGTGCCAGCAGCCTACAGGGGGCGGCTTACGAGCAGTACTTC.

The CDR3 spells CASSLGGRKTGELFF. For the CDR3, the DNA is TGTGCCAGCAGTTTAGGCGGGAGAAAAACCGGGGAGCTGTTTTTT. The chain recombines TRBV27 with TRBJ2-2; TRBD2 agrees at 7 bases. In germline, CDR1 is MNHEY, CDR2 SMNVEV (reference sequence). V lost 2 bases, J lost 5 bases, and 5 bases stayed unmatched. The CDR3 extends over 15 amino acids.

This clone has only one observation. CDR3 DNA: TGTGCCAGCAGCTTTTTTATCAGCGGGAGGGCGACCGGGGAGCTGTTTTTT. This encodes CASSFFISGRATGELFF. The V gene is TRBV13, the J gene TRBJ2-2; TRBD2 agrees at 10 bases. Germline V gene sequence: CDR1 PRHDT, CDR2 FYEKMQ (reference sequence). This CDR3 has 17 amino acids. V gave up 3 bases and J gave up 5 bases; unmatched junction bases: 9.

The V call is TRBV7-6, the J call TRBJ2-1; TRBD2 matches 15 bases. Trimming at V came to 2 bases and at J to 8 bases, leaving 13 bases not matched to a gene. CDR1 and CDR2 (germline): SGHVS, FNYEAQ. CDR3 size: 19 residues. CDR3 amino acids: CASSLWTSGRATLLYEQFF. Written as DNA, the CDR3 is TGTGCCAGCAGCTTATGGACTAGCGGGAGGGCCACTTTGTTGTATGAGCAGTTCTTC.

The chain joins TRBV11-3 to TRBJ1-4; possible D gene TRBD1, 6 bases. The CDR3 extends over 13 amino acids. Trimming removed 5 bases from V and 5 bases from J, with 9 bases in between. Germline assignment: CDR1 SGHNT and CDR2 YENEEA. This CDR3 reads CASSRGANEKLFF. In nucleotides, the CDR3 is TGTGCCAGCAGCCGGGGGGCAAATGAAAAACTGTTTTTT.

This clone has only a few counts. The chain is built from TRBV28 and TRBJ2-1; no clear D gene. The CDR3 runs 11 residues. Looked up from germline, CDR1 is MDHEN and CDR2 is SYDVKM. The V end was cut by 4 bases, the J end by 8 bases, with 6 bases between. This chain's CDR3 is CASSSEYEQFF. The DNA of the CDR3 is TGTGCCAGCAGTTCGGAATATGAGCAGTTCTTC.

As concerns this clone: One end of the junction is discordant with germline, which a read error may explain. This chain joins TRBV7-2 and TRBJ2-2; D might be TRBD2 (7 bases). The CDR3 runs to 15 residues. CDR1 is SGHTA, CDR2 FQGNSA, per germline. As DNA, the CDR3 is TGTGCAAGCAAAAGGGGGGGAGTTGAAATCGGGGAGCTGTTTTTT. This sequence encodes CASKRGGVEIGELFF.